The T cell receptor (beta chain) described here comes from a study of cytomegalovirus exposure and HLA in healthy donors. The CDR3 has 11 residues. CDR1 and CDR2 (germline): SGHRS, YFSETQ. Trimming took off 3 bases at V and 5 bases at J, with 5 bases between the two ends. Comments on this clone: Its antigen remains unknown.

Study results and limitations: The authors enumerated roughly 160 TCR beta chains as linked to cytomegalovirus. According to a subsequent analysis, TCR clusters identified in the first cohort showed a tendency to co-occur across the 100 to 150 validation repertoires. Most sequenced TCRs were rare (though some public TCRs occurred in many donors). In vitro data verified three CMV-associated chains as specific for CMV antigens.

Assay: immunoSEQ multiplex PCR; the TCRdb copy retains only in-frame clones and omits some. The sample has some 74,000 clones, approximately 93% seen once. The receptor's source is a woman aged 25-40 years in good health and CMV-seronegative. Sequenced: PBMCs. The chain employs TRBV5-1 and TRBJ1-1; D is unresolved. The CDR3 sequence: CASSSLTEAFF. CDR3 coding DNA: TGCGCCAGCAGCTCCCTAACTGAAGCTTTCTTT.